The clone carrying this T cell receptor (beta chain) turned up a few times. As yet, its antigen is unknown. Looked up from germline, CDR1 is MNHNY and CDR2 is SVGAGI (reference sequence). The CDR3 has 16 residues. These data come from a study of T cell repertoires in cytomegalovirus infection. About the study: Both a matching HLA type and CMV infection were indicated by public TCR beta signatures.

One entry per CDR3 protein, called by TCRdb with MiXCR from the reads. Of some 700,000 distinct CDR3 sequences in the sample, 30% to 35% were seen once. This TCR derives from a human donor in good health (CMV status not recorded). Some clones in this sample may be carry-over from other donors' samples. The chain employs TRBV6-6 and TRBJ2-2, with TRBD1 matching 9 bases. Sequenced material: cultured PBMCs, taken from culture after CMV antigen stimulation. CDR3 sequence reads: CATRQTGGDVTGELFF. Here the CDR3 DNA reads TGTGCAACCCGCCAAACAGGGGGCGATGTCACCGGGGAGCTGTTTTTT.